The entry below describes one T cell receptor beta chain. TCRdb keeps only in-frame clones here, not all; method: immunoSEQ multiplex PCR. Found here are around 71,000 clones, just over 90% of them singletons; the top ten hold about 1%. The source of the sample is a study of T cell changes during pregnancy in multiple sclerosis. The CDR3 sequence is 15 residues long. The V gene's germline CDR1 is MNHNS and CDR2 SASEGT. Trimming removed 2 bases at V and 0 bases at J, with 11 bases between. This TCR was recovered from a female donor with multiple sclerosis, enrolled in a pregnancy study. Material: peripheral blood, obtained in the third trimester of pregnancy. The chain uses TRBV6-1 and TRBJ2-7, with D perhaps matching TRBD1 (5 bases). The DNA for the CDR3 is TGTGCCAGCAGTGAATTCAGGGTCAACTCCTACGAGCAGTACTTC. It yields the protein CASSEFRVNSYEQYF.